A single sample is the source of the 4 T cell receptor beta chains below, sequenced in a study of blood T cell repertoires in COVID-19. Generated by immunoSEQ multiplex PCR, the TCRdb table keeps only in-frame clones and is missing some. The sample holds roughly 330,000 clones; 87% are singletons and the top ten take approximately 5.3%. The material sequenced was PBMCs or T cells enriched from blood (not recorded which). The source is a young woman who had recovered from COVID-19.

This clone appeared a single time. The CDR3 coding sequence is TGCGCCAGCAGCTCCCGACAGGGGGCAGGAGAGACCCAGTACTTC. It yields the protein CASSSRQGAGETQYF. The chain has TRBV4-1 and TRBJ2-5; 10 nucleotides line up with TRBD1. J lost 4 bases, V lost 5 bases, and 7 bases had no gene match. CDR3 length equals 15 residues. Germline lookup yields CDR1 MGHRA and CDR2 YSYEKL.

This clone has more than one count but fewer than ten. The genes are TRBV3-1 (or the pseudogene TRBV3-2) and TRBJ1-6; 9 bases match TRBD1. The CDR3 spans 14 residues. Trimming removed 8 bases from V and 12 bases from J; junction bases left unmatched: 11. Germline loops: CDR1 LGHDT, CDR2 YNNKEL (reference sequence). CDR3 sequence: CASSSGTGRLPLHF. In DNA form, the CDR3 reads TGTGCCAGCTCCTCCGGGACAGGGAGGTTACCCCTCCACTTT.

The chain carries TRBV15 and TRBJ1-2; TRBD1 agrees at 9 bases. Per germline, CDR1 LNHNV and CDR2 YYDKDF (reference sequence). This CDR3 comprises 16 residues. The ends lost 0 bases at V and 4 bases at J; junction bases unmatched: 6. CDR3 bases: TGTGCCACCAGCAGAGAACCGGGACAGGGCCGCTATGGCTACACCTTC. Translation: CATSREPGQGRYGYTF.

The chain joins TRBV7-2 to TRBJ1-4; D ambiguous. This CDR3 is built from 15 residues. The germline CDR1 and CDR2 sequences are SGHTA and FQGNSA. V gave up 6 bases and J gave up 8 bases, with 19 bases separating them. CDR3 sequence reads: CASRPSGSVGEKLFF. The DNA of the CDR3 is TGTGCCAGCAGGCCATCCGGTTCTGTCGGGGAAAAACTGTTTTTT.